This TCR beta chain was recovered during a study of cytomegalovirus exposure and HLA in healthy donors. Overall study results and limits: 150 or so TCR beta chains were listed as cytomegalovirus-associated. The classifier was said to identify cytomegalovirus status with high specificity and sensitivity.

Of note for this clone: Its antigen is as yet unknown. This sample also contains other DNA sequences that code for the same CDR3.

The V end was cut by 2 bases, the J end by 0 bases, with 14 bases between. The CDR3 has 17 amino acids. CDR1 SEHNR and CDR2 FQNEAQ come from the germline V gene (reference sequence). Profiling relied on immunoSEQ multiplex PCR, and the TCRdb table lists in-frame clones only, not all of them. The sample lists about 130,000 clones; roughly 87% were seen once. This clonotype was obtained from a woman aged 18 to 35 in good health and CMV-seropositive. The J gene is TRBJ1-5, the V gene TRBV7-9; weak D call: TRBD1 (5 bases). Sequenced material: PBMCs. CDR3 sequence: CASSLHQGSYSNQPQHF. In DNA form, the CDR3 reads TGTGCCAGCAGCTTACATCAGGGCAGCTATAGCAATCAGCCCCAGCATTTT.